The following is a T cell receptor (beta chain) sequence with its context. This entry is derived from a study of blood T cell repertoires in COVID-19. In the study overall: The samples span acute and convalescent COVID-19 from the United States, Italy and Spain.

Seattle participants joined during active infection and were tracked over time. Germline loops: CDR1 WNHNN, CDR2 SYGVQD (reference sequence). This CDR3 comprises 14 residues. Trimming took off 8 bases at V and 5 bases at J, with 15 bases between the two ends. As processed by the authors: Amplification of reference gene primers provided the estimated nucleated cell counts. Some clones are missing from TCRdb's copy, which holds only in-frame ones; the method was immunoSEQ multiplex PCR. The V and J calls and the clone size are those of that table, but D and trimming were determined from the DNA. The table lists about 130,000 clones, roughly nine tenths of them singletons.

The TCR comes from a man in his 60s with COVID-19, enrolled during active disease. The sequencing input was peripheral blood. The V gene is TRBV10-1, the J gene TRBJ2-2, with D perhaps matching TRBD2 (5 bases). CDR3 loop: CASAPGVRTGELFF. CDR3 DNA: TGCGCCAGCGCCCCCGGGGTCCGTACCGGGGAGCTGTTTTTT.